The 19 T cell receptor beta chains below were found in one sample sequenced in a study of shared clonotypes between healthy human individuals. Naive CD8 cells lacked CD45RO, underwent positive selection for CCR7 and left out terminally differentiated effector memory CD45RA+ cells. Method: immunoSEQ multiplex PCR; TCRdb's copy keeps in-frame clones and lacks some. The table records over 2 million clones, approximately 94% of them present only once. The sequenced sample was naive CD8+ T cells sorted from blood. The receptors were gathered from a man aged 18 to 35 in good health.

The V and J genes are TRBV6-5 and TRBJ2-3; D remains ambiguous. This CDR3 spans 16 amino acids. V was clipped by 3 bases and J by 0 bases, with 13 bases between them. Germline CDR1 and CDR2: MNHEY and SVGAGI. CDR3 protein: CASSYSISGSTDTQYF. In nucleotides, the CDR3 is TGTGCCAGCAGTTATTCTATCTCCGGGAGCACAGATACGCAGTATTTT.

The chain joins TRBV19 to TRBJ2-7; D not resolved. Germline V lookup: CDR1 LNHDA, CDR2 SQIVND (reference sequence). Between the trimmed V and J ends, which lost 3 bases and 3 bases, there was a span of 9 bases. This CDR3 has 13 residues. The CDR3 here is CASSIASVYEQYF. The CDR3 nucleotides read TGTGCCAGTAGTATCGCCTCCGTCTACGAGCAGTACTTC.

CDR3 DNA sequence: TGTGCCAGCAGCTTGGAGGCCTCCTACGAGCAGTACTTC. Its protein product is CASSLEASYEQYF. The rearrangement joins TRBV5-4 to TRBJ2-7, with unresolved D. Germline V CDR1 and CDR2: SGHNT, YYREEE (reference sequence). The CDR3 runs to 13 residues. Deletions cut 0 bases from V and 0 bases from J, with 4 bases between.

V is TRBV2 and J is TRBJ2-6; D is undetermined. Trimming pared 8 bases from V and 1 base from J, leaving 24 bases between. The CDR3 has 19 amino acids. Germline assignment: CDR1 SNHLY and CDR2 FYNNEI. The CDR3 sequence: CASGGGETYPMSGANVLTF. The CDR3 region has the DNA TGTGCCAGCGGCGGTGGGGAAACCTACCCAATGTCTGGGGCCAACGTCCTGACTTTC.

Note on this clone: The same CDR3 arises from other DNA sequences in this sample as well. This chain connects TRBV6-5 to TRBJ1-2, with D maybe TRBD1 (5 bases). Looked up from germline, CDR1 is MNHEY and CDR2 is SVGAGI. This CDR3 is built from 13 residues. V lost 3 bases and J lost 3, with 8 bases in between. CDR3 DNA sequence: TGTGCCAGCAGTTATGGGGCGGACTATGGCTACACCTTC. It codes for CASSYGADYGYTF.

The chain couples TRBV7-9 to TRBJ2-7, with D perhaps TRBD1 or TRBD2 (7 bases each). The V and J ends lost 2 bases and 5 bases respectively, with 16 bases between them. CDR3 length equals 15 residues. In germline, CDR1 is SEHNR, CDR2 FQNEAQ (reference sequence). The CDR3 is CASSLLAGGAHEQYF. The CDR3 bases are TGTGCCAGCAGCTTATTGGCAGGGGGGGCACACGAGCAGTACTTC.

There are many counts of this clone. This chain links TRBV2 with TRBJ2-1; unclear D gene. Germline CDR1 reads SNHLY; CDR2 reads FYNNEI. CDR3 length equals 12 residues. Trimming removed 8 bases from V and 9 bases from J, with 14 bases in between. CDR3 loop: CASGPLFAEQFF. In DNA, the CDR3 is TGTGCCAGCGGCCCGCTCTTCGCTGAGCAGTTCTTC.

About this clone: Different DNA sequences within this sample yield the same CDR3. The V and J genes are TRBV6-5 and TRBJ2-2; D is perhaps TRBD2 (5 bases). The germline V and J ends were trimmed by 4 bases and 0 bases, with 6 bases remaining between them. Germline CDR1 MNHEY, CDR2 SVGAGI. The CDR3 totals 14 residues. In nucleotides, the CDR3 is TGTGCCAGCAGTTCGGGATCGAACACCGGGGAGCTGTTTTTT. It is translated as CASSSGSNTGELFF.

The gene calls are TRBV11-2 and TRBJ2-1; perhaps TRBD1 as D (6 bases). The germline CDR1 and CDR2 sequences are SGHAT and FQNNGV. The CDR3 is made up of 14 amino acids. V shed 0 bases and J shed 7 bases, with 10 bases lying between them. DNA of the CDR3: TGTGCCAGCAGCTTAGATCAGGGGTGGAATGAGCAGTTCTTC. It codes for CASSLDQGWNEQFF.

The chain has TRBV30 and TRBJ2-2, with D perhaps TRBD1 (5 bases). The germline gives CDR1 GTSNPN, CDR2 SVGIG (reference sequence). Trimming took off 8 bases at V and 5 bases at J, with 12 bases between the two ends. This CDR3 has 12 residues. CDR3 in amino acids: CALEGVTGELFF. Written as DNA, the CDR3 is TGTGCCCTCGAAGGGGTTACCGGGGAGCTGTTTTTT.

CDR3 bases: TGTGCCAGTAGTATAGGTGGGTTTTACTACGAGCAGTACTTC. Translated: CASSIGGFYYEQYF. V is TRBV19 and J is TRBJ2-7; D is unclear. CDR3 length: 14 amino acids. V was shortened by 1 base and J by 3 bases, with 10 bases between the two germline ends. In germline, CDR1 is LNHDA, CDR2 SQIVND (reference sequence). Full variable domain (outside the CDR3, taken from reference TRBV19 and TRBJ2-7): DGGITQSPKYLFRKEGQNVTLSCEQNLNHDAMYWYRQDPGQGLRLIYYSQIVNDFQKGDIAEGYSVSREKKESFPLTVTSAQKNPTAFYLCASSIGGFYYEQYFGPGTRLTVT.

As regards this clone: The sample contains more than one DNA sequence encoding this CDR3. This chain uses TRBV30 with TRBJ2-7, with 8 bases identical to TRBD2. The CDR3 length is 13 residues. Germline V lookup: CDR1 GTSNPN, CDR2 SVGIG (reference sequence). Trimming took 0 bases from V and 3 from J; bases not matched to a gene: 1. The CDR3 sequence: CAWSVSGSYEQYF. CDR3 bases: TGTGCCTGGAGTGTGAGCGGGAGCTACGAGCAGTACTTC.

The V and J genes are TRBV19 and TRBJ2-1; 9 bases match TRBD2. V gave up 4 bases and J gave up 9 bases; unmatched junction bases: 16. The CDR3 is 17 residues long. Germline CDR1 and CDR2: LNHDA and SQIVND (reference sequence). This chain's CDR3 is CASSTPTSGQYPSEQFF. CDR3 nucleotide sequence: TGTGCCAGTAGTACTCCGACTAGCGGACAATACCCCAGTGAGCAGTTCTTC. The entire variable domain, with the rest obtained from reference TRBV19 and TRBJ2-1, is as follows: DGGITQSPKYLFRKEGQNVTLSCEQNLNHDAMYWYRQDPGQGLRLIYYSQIVNDFQKGDIAEGYSVSREKKESFPLTVTSAQKNPTAFYLCASSTPTSGQYPSEQFFGPGTRLTVL.

V and J are TRBV30 and TRBJ2-1; D gene ambiguous. The CDR3 sequence is 12 residues long. V was pared by 1 base and J by 5 bases, with 6 bases between. Germline lookup yields CDR1 GTSNPN and CDR2 SVGIG (reference sequence). In nucleotides, the CDR3 is TGTGCCTGGAGTGGACCCCACAATGAGCAGTTCTTC. This gives the protein CAWSGPHNEQFF.

The rearrangement joins TRBV6-5 to TRBJ2-1, with TRBD2 as a possible D gene (6 bases). The CDR3 spans 13 residues. Germline loops: CDR1 MNHEY, CDR2 SVGAGI. V was shortened by 4 bases and J by 9 bases, with 13 bases between the two germline ends. The DNA of the CDR3 is TGTGCCAGCAGTTGGGGTTCCGGGGGTGAGCAGTTCTTC. This sequence encodes CASSWGSGGEQFF.

The chain couples TRBV4-1 to TRBJ2-1; D remains ambiguous. V shed 5 bases and J shed 9 bases, with 26 bases lying between them. The V gene's germline CDR1 is MGHRA and CDR2 YSYEKL. This CDR3 comprises 17 residues. The CDR3 loop is CASSSHDLVVSVSEQFF. The CDR3, as DNA: TGCGCCAGCAGCTCCCACGACTTAGTAGTTAGTGTGAGTGAGCAGTTCTTC.

As to this clone: This sample includes further DNA sequences coding for the same CDR3. This chain connects TRBV11-2 to TRBJ2-7; possibly TRBD2 for D (6 bases). Deletions cut 3 bases from V and 2 bases from J, with 8 bases between. The CDR3 loop spans 13 amino acids. Germline V CDR1 and CDR2: SGHAT, FQNNGV. In DNA form, the CDR3 reads TGTGCCAGCAGCTTGGGACTCACCTACGAGCAGTACTTC. Protein sequence: CASSLGLTYEQYF.

The V gene is TRBV5-6, the J gene TRBJ2-1; 10 bases fit TRBD2. The germline V gene has CDR1 SGHDT and CDR2 YYEEEE. V gave up 6 bases and J gave up 1 base; unmatched junction bases: 13. This CDR3 comprises 18 residues. CDR3 DNA sequence: TGTGCCAGCAATCTAGGCTCGAGCGGGAGGGGTTCCTACAATGAGCAGTTCTTC. It is translated as CASNLGSSGRGSYNEQFF.

This clone was seen a few times. The chain couples TRBV6-5 to TRBJ1-1; weak D call: TRBD1 (5 bases). The CDR3 has 12 residues. Germline assignment: CDR1 MNHEY and CDR2 SVGAGI. V lost 10 bases, J lost 1 base, and 10 bases lay in between. The CDR3 spells CATTTGNTEAFF. DNA of the CDR3: TGTGCCACCACAACAGGGAACACTGAAGCTTTCTTT.